By share, the clone carrying this T cell receptor beta chain counts as large (0.1 to 1%). Measured with immunoSEQ multiplex PCR; TCRdb has only the in-frame clones, and not every one. The table has about 5,800 clones, about 71% seen once; the top ten hold 13% to 15%. The ends lost 1 base at V and 2 bases at J; junction bases unmatched: 3. Germline CDR1 SGHKS, CDR2 YYEKEE (reference sequence). This CDR3 spans 14 amino acids. The sample originates from a study of tumor-infiltrating lymphocytes in localized non-small cell lung cancer. The sample was uninvolved lung tissue not adjacent to the tumor. The chain recombines TRBV5-5 with TRBJ2-7; 7 bases align to TRBD1. The origin of this receptor is a human donor with non-small cell lung cancer. DNA of the CDR3: TGTGCCAGCAGCTTGAGGGGGCTTACCTACGAGCAGTACTTC. Protein sequence: CASSLRGLTYEQYF.